This T cell receptor beta chain appears in the sequencing data of a study of cytomegalovirus exposure and HLA in healthy donors. Overall study findings and caveats: HLA allele associations emerged for about 16,000 TCR beta sequences in a later analysis, at 0.05 false discovery rate. Upon later analysis, TCR association rates were observed to vary by HLA locus, being highest for DRB1 and lowest for HLA-C. Sequencing artifact likely explains a cluster of highly shared sequence variants.

This clone was seen a handful of times. The antigen is unknown. CDR3 length: 13 residues. Germline loops: CDR1 LGHNA, CDR2 YSLEER. Trimming cost V 0 bases and J 11 bases, with 13 bases left between them. Use of 60 Vbeta and 13 Jbeta primers characterized the PCR. Clones were read by immunoSEQ multiplex PCR, and TCRdb kept only the in-frame ones, dropping some. The profile shows about 86,000 clones, around 70% of them singletons. V is TRBV4-3 and J is TRBJ1-1, with D possibly TRBD1 on 5 matching bases. This sequence originates from a man aged 55 to 70 in good health and CMV-seronegative. The sequencing input was PBMCs. The CDR3 reads CASSQDWGEVAFF. CDR3 in DNA: TGCGCCAGCAGCCAAGATTGGGGGGAGGTGGCTTTCTTT.